The 30 T cell receptor beta chains below come from one sample, sequenced in a study of OX40 agonist ivuxolimab in advanced cancers. Library prep was done by the immunoSEQ multiplex PCR assay. The table was pulled from immuneACCESS by TCRdb, which kept in-frame rearrangements only. Such tables lose some clones; where checked, under half of the loss comes from unresolved V genes, and the rest has no known cause. The sample has fewer than 70,000 clones on record, approximately 82% of them singletons. The biggest ten clones account for around 1.5% of the sample. The specimen comprised CD4+ or CD8+ T cells sorted from blood, sampled in a trial of the OX40 agonist ivuxolimab. Source of these receptors: an adult with an advanced solid tumor such as melanoma, head and neck, liver or kidney cancer.

This clone was detected only a few times. The rearrangement joins TRBV6-1 to TRBJ2-3; tentative D call: TRBD2 (6 bases). The germline V gene encodes CDR1 MNHNS and CDR2 SASEGT. Trimming stripped 3 bases from V and 6 bases from J, with 19 bases between. This CDR3 has 16 amino acids. The CDR3 loop is CASSEVSGPEGDTQYF. DNA for the CDR3: TGTGCCAGCAGTGAGGTGTCAGGGCCGGAGGGGGATACGCAGTATTTT.

The chain uses TRBV4-1 and TRBJ1-2; D remains unclear. The germline CDR1 and CDR2 sequences are MGHRA and YSYEKL. The CDR3 has 20 amino acids. V gave up 1 base and J gave up 5 bases, with 29 bases separating them. The CDR3: CASSQVINRGLRSGVYGYTF. The CDR3 DNA follows: TGCGCCAGCAGCCAAGTTATTAATCGTGGGTTACGAAGCGGAGTTTATGGCTACACCTTC.

Points on this clone: The sample holds other DNA sequences that translate to the same CDR3. This chain uses TRBV7-2 with TRBJ2-7; 8 bases match TRBD2. The V and J ends lost 5 bases and 1 base, in that order; junction bases with no gene match: 4. CDR1 and CDR2 (germline): SGHTA, FQGNSA. There are 14 residues in the CDR3. The CDR3, as DNA: TGTGCCAGCAGCACAGCGGGAGAATCCTACGAGCAGTACTTC. It translates to CASSTAGESYEQYF.

The sample holds one count of this clone. At one of its ends the junction is not consistent with the germline gene, which may arise from a read error. V usage is TRBV6-5 and J usage is TRBJ2-7; 7 nucleotides agree with TRBD2. The V gene's germline CDR1 is MNHEY and CDR2 SVGAGI. The CDR3 totals 11 residues. The CDR3 nucleotides read TGTGCCAGCAGTTACCCGGGAGGACCTTCTTTC. Translating it yields CASSYPGGPSF.

This chain connects TRBV7-2 to TRBJ2-7; 7 bases match TRBD2. The germline CDR1 and CDR2 sequences are SGHTA and FQGNSA. This CDR3 comprises 14 residues. The V segment lost 0 bases and the J segment 2 bases; nucleotides outside the gene matches: 1. As DNA, the CDR3 is TGTGCCAGCAGCTTAGCGGGAGGGCCCTACGAGCAGTACTTC. Translated, it gives CASSLAGGPYEQYF.

The sample holds one count of this clone. CDR3 nucleotide sequence: TGTGCCAGCAGCAGGGTCGCGCCCCTCGGGTGTTTGGAGACCCAGTACTTC. It encodes CASSRVAPLGCLETQYF. V usage is TRBV21-1 and J usage is TRBJ2-5; the DNA was not compared with TRBD2, the D call given in the table. TRBV21-1 is a pseudogene segment. The CDR3 loop spans 17 amino acids.

The chain combines TRBV27 with TRBJ1-1, with TRBD1 as a possible D gene (6 bases). The CDR3 spans 14 residues. V lost 3 bases to trimming and J lost 8 bases, with 16 bases between them. Germline-derived CDR1 and CDR2 are MNHEY and SMNVEV (reference sequence). CDR3 region: CASSFIARGSEAFF. In nucleotides, the CDR3 is TGTGCCAGCAGTTTTATTGCTAGGGGGTCCGAAGCTTTCTTT.

The chain links TRBV14 to TRBJ1-4; possible D gene TRBD1, 6 bases. The CDR3 sequence is 16 residues long. Trimming removed 6 bases from V and 0 bases from J, with 14 bases in between. Looked up from germline, CDR1 is SGHDN and CDR2 is FVKESK. CDR3 in amino acids: CASSRDTLATNEKLFF. The CDR3 DNA follows: TGTGCCAGCAGTAGGGACACCCTAGCAACTAATGAAAAACTGTTTTTT.

The J gene is TRBJ2-5, the V gene TRBV7-2; TRBD2 is a possible D gene (5 bases). V lost 2 bases and J 4 bases, leaving 11 bases between the germline ends. This CDR3 contains 14 residues. Germline V gene data show CDR1 as SGHTA and CDR2 as FQGNSA. CDR3 amino acids: CASSLSASGETQYF. CDR3 DNA: TGTGCCAGCAGCTTAAGTGCCAGCGGAGAGACCCAGTACTTC.

The chain recombines TRBV27 with TRBJ1-2; TRBD1 aligns across 9 bases. The V gene end was trimmed by 5 bases and the J gene end by 8 bases; junction bases not matched to a gene: 9. The CDR3 has 14 amino acids. From germline, CDR1 is MNHEY and CDR2 SMNVEV (reference sequence). CDR3 loop: CASSPPPGQGGYTF. CDR3 nucleotide sequence: TGTGCCAGCAGTCCCCCCCCGGGACAGGGCGGCTACACCTTC.

The chain recombines TRBV9 with TRBJ1-2, with D possibly matching TRBD1 (5 bases). Trimming stripped 7 bases from V and 3 bases from J, with 16 bases between. The CDR3 is 14 residues long. Germline CDR1 is SGDLS and CDR2 is YYNGEE. The CDR3 reads CASSRDAWDYGYTF. The CDR3 coding sequence is TGTGCCAGCTCCAGGGACGCCTGGGACTATGGCTACACCTTC.

The rearrangement joins TRBV5-1 to TRBJ1-1, with 9 bases fitting TRBD1. Germline CDR1 SGHRS, CDR2 YFSETQ. This CDR3 has 13 residues. V lost 5 bases, J lost 7 bases, and 6 bases stayed unmatched. For the CDR3, the DNA is TGCGCCAGCAGGGTAACGGGACAGGGTGAAGCTTTCTTT. Translation: CASRVTGQGEAFF.

CDR3 nucleotide sequence: TGTGCCAGTAATACTTTTCCCTATGGCTACACCTTC. Translated, it gives CASNTFPYGYTF. The gene calls are TRBV19 and TRBJ1-2; D remains unclear. Germline V lookup: CDR1 LNHDA, CDR2 SQIVND (reference sequence). Trimming took off 7 bases at V and 4 bases at J, with 10 bases between the two ends. There are 12 residues in the CDR3.

The CDR3 sequence is CASSLDGSRYNEQFF. The CDR3 region has the DNA TGTGCCAGCAGCTTAGACGGGAGTAGGTACAATGAGCAGTTCTTC. The rearrangement links TRBV7-2 to TRBJ2-1, with a possible D match to TRBD2 (6 bases). CDR3 length: 15 amino acids. The germline V and J ends were trimmed by 1 base and 4 bases, with 11 bases remaining between them. CDR1 is SGHTA and CDR2 is FQGNSA in the germline V gene.

This clone has just a few counts. The genes are TRBV9 and TRBJ2-3; weak D call: TRBD1 (5 bases). The CDR3 extends over 15 amino acids. CDR1 SGDLS and CDR2 YYNGEE come from the germline V gene. Between the trimmed V and J ends, which lost 5 bases and 2 bases, there was a span of 15 bases. For the CDR3, the DNA is TGTGCCAGCAGTGCAACGACAGTCTTCACAGATACGCAGTATTTT. Translation gives CASSATTVFTDTQYF.

As for this clone: The sample has other DNA sequences that encode this CDR3 too. The chain links TRBV27 to TRBJ2-2; no definite D call. V was pared by 5 bases and J by 1 base, with 2 bases between. The germline V gene has CDR1 MNHEY and CDR2 SMNVEV (reference sequence). There are 12 residues in the CDR3. CDR3 nucleotides: TGTGCCAGCAGTATGAACACCGGGGAGCTGTTTTTT. Protein sequence: CASSMNTGELFF.

V usage is TRBV18 and J usage is TRBJ2-1, with 14 bases lining up with TRBD2. The ends lost 3 bases at V and 9 bases at J; junction bases unmatched: 1. The CDR3 has 14 amino acids. Germline CDR1 is KGHSH and CDR2 is LQKENI. CDR3 sequence (DNA): TGTGCCAGCTCACCCGGACTAGCGGGGGGTGAGCAGTTCTTC. This encodes CASSPGLAGGEQFF.

The chain recombines TRBV2 with TRBJ1-2; D unclear. The CDR3 is 11 residues long. Germline assignment: CDR1 SNHLY and CDR2 FYNNEI. The V end lost 9 bases, the J end lost 5 bases, and 10 bases lay between the germline ends. DNA of the CDR3: TGTGCCAGACTAACGGATTATGGCTACACCTTC. It encodes CARLTDYGYTF.

This clone has just one count. The genes are TRBV5-1 and TRBJ2-5, with D perhaps matching TRBD2 (6 bases). The CDR3 consists of 18 residues. The V end lost 4 bases, the J end lost 5 bases, and 27 bases lay between the germline ends. Germline CDR1 and CDR2: SGHRS and YFSETQ. The CDR3 here is CASSPGDVGGPQVETQYF. CDR3 DNA sequence: TGCGCCAGCAGCCCCGGGGACGTGGGGGGACCCCAGGTGGAGACCCAGTACTTC. Looking up the rest from reference TRBV5-1 and TRBJ2-5 gives the full variable domain: KAGVTQTPRYLIKTRGQQVTLSCSPISGHRSVSWYQQTPGQGLQFLFEYFSETQRNKGNFPGRFSGRQFSNSRSEMNVSTLELGDSALYLCASSPGDVGGPQVETQYFGPGTRLLVL.

V usage is TRBV27 and J usage is TRBJ2-7; 7 bases map to TRBD1. CDR3 length: 13 residues. The junction had 5 bases not matched to a gene; V was cut back by 6 bases and J by 3 bases. CDR1 MNHEY and CDR2 SMNVEV come from the germline V gene (reference sequence). CDR3 residues: CASRSRGLYEQYF. CDR3 nucleotides: TGTGCCAGCAGATCTAGGGGGCTCTACGAGCAGTACTTC.

This clone was counted a single time. The gene calls are TRBV7-2 and TRBJ2-5; TRBD2 aligns across 12 bases. There are 16 residues in the CDR3. Germline lookup yields CDR1 SGHTA and CDR2 FQGNSA. Losses at the gene ends were 1 base for V and 9 bases for J; bases not matched to a gene: 9. This CDR3 is CASSLGGLAGGVAQYF. Written as DNA, the CDR3 is TGTGCCAGCAGCTTAGGGGGACTAGCGGGTGGGGTGGCCCAGTACTTC.

This clone was observed a single time. V gene TRBV7-2 combines with J gene TRBJ2-1, with D possibly being TRBD2 (5 bases). The germline V gene encodes CDR1 SGHTA and CDR2 FQGNSA. The CDR3 has 15 amino acids. V dropped 2 bases and J dropped 4 bases, with 12 bases sitting between them. The CDR3: CASSLSGTAYNEQFF. The CDR3 coding sequence is TGTGCCAGCAGCTTAAGCGGAACAGCTTACAATGAGCAGTTCTTC.

This clone appeared a single time. This chain joins TRBV15 and TRBJ1-1; D gene ambiguous. CDR1 LNHNV and CDR2 YYDKDF come from the germline V gene (reference sequence). V lost 0 bases to trimming and J lost 0 bases, with 8 bases between them. There are 15 residues in the CDR3. The CDR3 nucleotides read TGTGCCACCAGCAGAGAGAGAACAGTGAACACTGAAGCTTTCTTT. This translates into CATSRERTVNTEAFF.

The CDR3 reads CASSRWTSGRTDTQYF. CDR3 sequence (DNA): TGTGCCAGCAGCCGCTGGACTAGCGGGAGGACGGATACGCAGTATTTT. The V gene is TRBV4-2, the J gene TRBJ2-3, with 14 bases lining up with TRBD2. Germline assignment: CDR1 LGHNA and CDR2 YNFKEQ. CDR3 size: 16 residues. V gave up 4 bases and J gave up 6 bases; unmatched junction bases: 6.

This rearrangement joins TRBV6-4 to TRBJ2-7, with TRBD1 matching over 7 bases. This CDR3 contains 13 residues. Germline CDR1 reads MRHNA; CDR2 reads SNTAGT. V trimming: 11 bases; J trimming: 0 bases; junction bases outside the gene matches: 7. For the CDR3, the DNA is TGTGCCTCCAAGACAGGGCTCTCCTACGAGCAGTACTTC. Translating it yields CASKTGLSYEQYF.

The chain links TRBV27 to TRBJ2-7; tentatively, D is TRBD2 (6 bases). Deletions cut 6 bases from V and 2 bases from J, with 17 bases between. The CDR3 spans 15 residues. The V gene's germline CDR1 is MNHEY and CDR2 SMNVEV (reference sequence). The CDR3 DNA reads TGTGCCAGCAGGTTAGGGACTTACTCCACCTACGAGCAGTACTTC. As protein: CASRLGTYSTYEQYF.

The J gene is TRBJ1-1, the V gene TRBV28; the D is unclear. V was trimmed by 7 bases and J by 3 bases, leaving 3 bases between them. CDR1 and CDR2 from the germline V gene are MDHEN and SYDVKM. This CDR3 spans 10 amino acids. CDR3 amino acids: CASIDTEAFF. In nucleotides, the CDR3 is TGTGCCAGCATCGACACTGAAGCTTTCTTT.

V and J are TRBV18 and TRBJ1-1, with D uncertain. CDR1 is KGHSH, CDR2 LQKENI, per germline. The germline V and J ends were trimmed by 6 bases and 1 base, with 9 bases remaining between them. The CDR3 totals 13 residues. CDR3 loop: CASSPTQNTEAFF. In nucleotides, the CDR3 is TGTGCCAGCTCGCCTACTCAGAACACTGAAGCTTTCTTT.

The V call is TRBV2, the J call TRBJ2-5, with D unclear. With 4 bases removed from V and 0 bases from J, the gap between germline ends came to 9 bases. The CDR3 is made up of 14 amino acids. Germline loops: CDR1 SNHLY, CDR2 FYNNEI. This chain's CDR3 is CASSALTYQETQYF. CDR3 coding DNA: TGTGCCAGCAGTGCTCTCACGTACCAAGAGACCCAGTACTTC.

The gene calls are TRBV9 and TRBJ2-5; tentatively, D is TRBD1 (5 bases). Germline loops: CDR1 SGDLS, CDR2 YYNGEE. Trimming removed 0 bases at V and 2 bases at J, with 5 bases between. The CDR3 spans 13 residues. CDR3: CASSVGQQETQYF. The CDR3 DNA is TGTGCCAGCAGCGTAGGACAGCAAGAGACCCAGTACTTC. The variable domain in full, completed from reference TRBV9 and TRBJ2-5, reads DSGVTQTPKHLITATGQRVTLRCSPRSGDLSVYWYQQSLDQGLQFLIQYYNGEERAKGNILERFSAQQFPDLHSELNLSSLELGDSALYFCASSVGQQETQYFGPGTRLLVL.